What follows are 19 T cell receptor beta chains derived from one specimen sequenced in a study of blood T cell repertoires in COVID-19. Using immunoSEQ multiplex PCR, the repertoire was profiled, and TCRdb retains in-frame clones only, with some absent. The sample lists about 110,000 clones, over 65% occurring once. Sequenced material: peripheral blood. The receptors here all came from a woman in her thirties or forties with acute or convalescent COVID-19.

The chain is built from TRBV9 and TRBJ1-1; TRBD1 matches at 7 bases. The CDR3 has 16 residues. Germline V gene lookup returns CDR1 SGDLS and CDR2 YYNGEE. V lost 0 bases and J lost 4; bases outside the gene matches: 9. The CDR3 here is CASSVGQGRRGTEAFF. In nucleotides, the CDR3 is TGTGCCAGCAGCGTAGGACAGGGAAGACGTGGCACTGAAGCTTTCTTT. Full variable domain (outside the CDR3, taken from reference TRBV9 and TRBJ1-1): DSGVTQTPKHLITATGQRVTLRCSPRSGDLSVYWYQQSLDQGLQFLIQYYNGEERAKGNILERFSAQQFPDLHSELNLSSLELGDSALYFCASSVGQGRRGTEAFFGQGTRLTVV.

V usage is TRBV14 and J usage is TRBJ1-1; TRBD1 matches 9 bases. CDR3 length equals 12 residues. Germline loops: CDR1 SGHDN, CDR2 FVKESK. Unmatched junction bases numbered 4, after V lost 3 bases and J lost 11 bases. CDR3 loop: CASSHGQGSAFF. CDR3 in DNA: TGTGCCAGCAGCCACGGACAGGGGAGTGCTTTCTTT.

The genes are TRBV9 and TRBJ2-7; tentative D call: TRBD1 (5 bases). Looked up from germline, CDR1 is SGDLS and CDR2 is YYNGEE. The germline V and J ends were trimmed by 5 bases and 3 bases, with 15 bases remaining between them. The CDR3 is made up of 14 amino acids. The CDR3 nucleotides are TGTGCCAGCAGTAAAAAGGGGTGGGACTACGAGCAGTACTTC. Amino acid sequence: CASSKKGWDYEQYF.

The chain uses TRBV10-3 and TRBJ2-3, with 9 bases matching TRBD2. The length of the CDR3 is 15 residues. From germline, CDR1 is ENHRY and CDR2 SYGVKD. Trimming cost V 0 bases and J 4 bases; bases outside gene matches: 2. CDR3 sequence: CAISESAGGPDTQYF. CDR3 coding DNA: TGTGCCATCAGTGAGTCGGCGGGGGGGCCAGATACGCAGTATTTT.

The chain combines TRBV5-5 with TRBJ2-7, with D possibly being TRBD2 (5 bases). The ends were cut back, 1 base at V and 7 bases at J, with 21 bases in the middle. Germline V gene data show CDR1 as SGHKS and CDR2 as YYEKEE (reference sequence). This CDR3 spans 16 amino acids. In DNA, the CDR3 is TGTGCCAGCAGCTTGACGGGAACAGCCCCTCTAAGGGAGCAGTACTTC. It codes for CASSLTGTAPLREQYF.

The V gene is TRBV2, the J gene TRBJ2-5; 7 bases are a match to TRBD1. Trimming removed 5 bases from V and 5 bases from J; junction bases left unmatched: 5. From germline, CDR1 is SNHLY and CDR2 FYNNEI. The CDR3 totals 13 residues. CDR3 residues: CASSRQGGETQYF. In DNA form, the CDR3 reads TGTGCCAGCAGTCGACAGGGTGGGGAGACCCAGTACTTC. Based on the CDR3 plus reference TRBV2 and TRBJ2-5, the full variable domain is EPEVTQTPSHQVTQMGQEVILRCVPISNHLYFYWYRQILGQKVEFLVSFYNNEISEKSEIFDDQFSVERPDGSNFTLKIRSTKLEDSAMYFCASSRQGGETQYFGPGTRLLVL.

This clone has only a few counts. J is TRBJ2-7 and V is TRBV3-1 (or the pseudogene TRBV3-2), with 7 bases identical to TRBD1. The CDR3 totals 14 residues. J gave up 6 bases and V 1 base, and 6 bases lay outside the gene matches. CDR1 and CDR2 (germline): LGHDT, YNNKEL (reference sequence). For the CDR3, the DNA is TGTGCCAGCAGCCAAGGAAAGGGGGCGGGCGAGCAGTACTTC. Amino acids: CASSQGKGAGEQYF.

The chain is built from TRBV28 and TRBJ1-5; TRBD1 matches at 10 bases. V lost 6 bases to trimming and J lost 9 bases; unmatched junction nucleotides: 11. Germline CDR1 is MDHEN and CDR2 is SYDVKM. CDR3 size: 15 residues. In DNA, the CDR3 is TGTGCCAGCAGACTGGGGACAGGGGCCCAAGGGCCCCAGCATTTT. Translating gives CASRLGTGAQGPQHF.

The rearrangement joins TRBV5-1 to TRBJ2-3; TRBD2 matches at 15 bases. CDR3 length: 17 amino acids. Germline CDR1 SGHRS, CDR2 YFSETQ. J gave up 0 bases and V 5 bases, and 4 bases lay outside the gene matches. CDR3: CASSPGLAGGSTDTQYF. The CDR3 DNA reads TGCGCCAGCAGTCCGGGACTAGCGGGGGGTAGCACAGATACGCAGTATTTT.

V is TRBV9 and J is TRBJ2-2, with TRBD2 matching over 10 bases. The length of the CDR3 is 17 residues. Germline V gene data show CDR1 as SGDLS and CDR2 as YYNGEE. Germline trimming cut 4 bases from V and 4 bases from J; bases unmatched to any gene: 10. The CDR3, as DNA: TGTGCCAGCAGCCCGAGCCTAGCGGGGGCCGGCACCGGGGAGCTGTTTTTT. As protein: CASSPSLAGAGTGELFF.

The V gene is TRBV5-1, the J gene TRBJ1-3; 11 bases fit TRBD1. The J segment lost 0 bases and the V segment lost 7 bases, leaving 6 bases of the junction unmatched. The germline gives CDR1 SGHRS, CDR2 YFSETQ. This CDR3 spans 16 amino acids. In DNA form, the CDR3 reads TGCGCCAGCTCGGGACAGGGGGTGGCCTCTGGAAACACCATATATTTT. Its protein is CASSGQGVASGNTIYF.

The chain recombines TRBV7-9 with TRBJ1-5; D is undetermined. The CDR3 runs to 17 residues. The V and J ends lost 3 bases and 0 bases respectively, with 15 bases between them. Germline V CDR1 and CDR2: SEHNR, FQNEAQ (reference sequence). CDR3 nucleotides: TGTGCCAGCAGCTTGTCCCTATCCCCCTCTAGCAATCAGCCCCAGCATTTT. Translated, it gives CASSLSLSPSSNQPQHF.

The chain is built from TRBV9 and TRBJ2-7; 7 nucleotides align to TRBD1. Germline trimming cut 4 bases from V and 0 bases from J; bases unmatched to any gene: 10. The germline gives CDR1 SGDLS, CDR2 YYNGEE. CDR3 length: 16 amino acids. As DNA, the CDR3 is TGTGCCAGCAGCCCCCGTATGGGGACAGTCTCCTACGAGCAGTACTTC. Amino acid sequence: CASSPRMGTVSYEQYF.

The rearrangement joins TRBV7-3 to TRBJ1-1; no reliable D call. This CDR3 contains 15 residues. With 0 bases removed from V and 4 bases from J, the gap between germline ends came to 12 bases. Germline V gene lookup returns CDR1 SGHTA and CDR2 FQGTGA. For the CDR3, the DNA is TGTGCCAGCAGCTTAACCTCAGGCATGTCCACTGAAGCTTTCTTT. It encodes CASSLTSGMSTEAFF.

This rearrangement joins TRBV28 to TRBJ1-2; no clear D. Germline CDR1 and CDR2: MDHEN and SYDVKM. The CDR3 is 12 residues long. The ends were cut back, 5 bases at V and 3 bases at J, with 7 bases in the middle. CDR3 region: CASSVEDYGYTF. The CDR3 DNA reads TGTGCCAGCAGTGTAGAGGACTATGGCTACACCTTC.

The J gene is TRBJ2-7, the V gene TRBV10-2, with a tentative D call TRBD1 (5 bases). CDR1 is WSHSY and CDR2 is SAAADI in the germline V gene. V was clipped by 7 bases and J by 2 bases, with 15 bases between them. CDR3 size: 14 residues. The CDR3 reads CASTPIDSAYEQYF. The CDR3 nucleotides read TGCGCCAGCACCCCCATCGACAGCGCCTACGAGCAGTACTTC.

This chain connects TRBV25-1 to TRBJ2-3; 8 bases line up with TRBD2. The CDR3 totals 14 residues. CDR1 is MGHDK and CDR2 is SYGVNS in the germline V gene. V dropped 10 bases and J dropped 3; count of bases not matched to a gene: 9. The DNA for the CDR3 is TGTGCCACCGCCTTAGCGGGGACTACAGATACGCAGTATTTT. It encodes CATALAGTTDTQYF.

This clone was seen just once. The chain employs TRBV2 and TRBJ2-1, with a possible D match to TRBD2 (6 bases). Trimming took off 4 bases at V and 9 bases at J, with 19 bases between the two ends. Germline V gene data show CDR1 as SNHLY and CDR2 as FYNNEI. This CDR3 region has 15 residues. CDR3 DNA: TGTGCCAGCAGTGGCCGGGACTGGTTTATCGGTGAGCAGTTCTTC. Translating it yields CASSGRDWFIGEQFF.

The chain combines TRBV11-3 with TRBJ2-7; tentatively, D is TRBD2 (7 bases). V lost 3 bases and J 5 bases, leaving 11 bases between the germline ends. Germline CDR1 SGHNT, CDR2 YENEEA. This CDR3 is 13 amino acids long. The CDR3 DNA sequence: TGTGCCAGCAGCTTGAGGGGGGGCCACGAGCAGTACTTC. This encodes CASSLRGGHEQYF.